The rows below give T cell receptor beta chains drawn from one sample of a study of cytomegalovirus exposure and HLA in healthy donors. This table comes from immunoSEQ multiplex PCR, and its TCRdb copy is limited to in-frame clones, with some not included. The repertoire holds 200,000 to 250,000 clones, with approximately 88% as singletons. The material sequenced was PBMCs. Receptors originate from a boy aged 2 to 9 in good health and CMV-seronegative. Each CDR3 is given with its conserved first and last residue. The D gene is left open where the match is weak. A row's size may be missing; if present it is once, few, many or a size class.

abundance,j_gene,d_gene,v_gene,CDR3nt,CDR3aa
-,TRBJ1-5,-,TRBV6-5,TGTGCCAGCAGTTATTCAGGTCGGAGCAATCAGCCCCAGCATTTT,CASSYSGRSNQPQHF
-,TRBJ1-5,-,TRBV7-8,TGTGCCAGCAGCTTAGCCCTCTATAGCAATCAGCCCCAGCATTTT,CASSLALYSNQPQHF
-,TRBJ1-2,-,TRBV10-3,TGTGCCATCAGTGCGGGGGGACAAATTGATGGCTACACCTTC,CAISAGGQIDGYTF
-,TRBJ1-5,-,TRBV28,TGTGCCAGCAGTTTCAGGAAGGTTGGCCAGCCCCAGCATTTT,CASSFRKVGQPQHF
-,TRBJ2-1,TRBD2,TRBV18,TGTGCCAGCTCACCCCGGGGACTAGCGGGGGATGAGCAGTTCTTC,CASSPRGLAGDEQFF
-,TRBJ1-1,-,TRBV5-6,TGTGCCAGCAGCTTGGGGTCGGGGGGCACTGAAGCTTTCTTT,CASSLGSGGTEAFF
-,TRBJ1-2,TRBD1,TRBV7-8,TGTGCCAGCAGCTTATTGAGGGACAGGAACTATGGCTACACCTTC,CASSLLRDRNYGYTF
-,TRBJ2-5,-,TRBV7-9,TGTGCCAGCAGCTTACCGACAGGGAGGGAGACCCAGTACTTC,CASSLPTGRETQYF
-,TRBJ2-3,-,TRBV30,TGTGCCTGGAGGGAGAGTAGCACAGATACGCAGTATTTT,CAWRESSTDTQYF
-,TRBJ2-5,TRBD1,TRBV29-1,TGCAGCGCCAAGGGACAGGGCGGTTCAGAGACCCAGTACTTC,CSAKGQGGSETQYF
-,TRBJ2-7,TRBD1,TRBV4-2,TGTGCCAGCAGCCCTGGGCAGGGGGCCTACGAGCAGTACTTC,CASSPGQGAYEQYF
-,TRBJ2-1,-,TRBV28,TGTGCCAGCAGTTTTATTCTCGTTCATGAGCAGTTCTTC,CASSFILVHEQFF
once,TRBJ1-6,-,TRBV5-1,TGCGCCAGCAGCTTGGGTCGCAGCGGAGATAATTCACCCCTCCACTTT,CASSLGRSGDNSPLHF
-,TRBJ2-7,TRBD2,TRBV27,TGTGCCAGCAGCCGAGCGGGAGCGTCCTACGAGCAGTACTTC,CASSRAGASYEQYF
-,TRBJ2-1,TRBD2,TRBV5-6,TGTGCCAGCAGCCAGCGGGGGTACAATGAGCAGTTCTTC,CASSQRGYNEQFF
-,TRBJ1-6,-,TRBV11-1,TGTGCCAGCAGCTTGGGCAGGGCCTCACCCCTCCACTTT,CASSLGRASPLHF
-,TRBJ1-6,TRBD1,TRBV11-2,TGTGCCAGCAGCTTAGGCTTACAGGGGGCTCGTAATTCACCCCTCCACTTT,CASSLGLQGARNSPLHF
-,TRBJ2-1,TRBD2,TRBV19,TGTGCCACCTCGACTAGCGGGAGCATCAATGAGCAGTTCTTC,CATSTSGSINEQFF
-,TRBJ2-7,TRBD2,TRBV4-2,TGTGCCAGCAGCCAAGATCCCGCTAGCGGGAGGGACGAGCAGTACTTC,CASSQDPASGRDEQYF
-,TRBJ1-5,-,TRBV10-2,TGCGCCAGCAGTGAGGTGAGGAGCAATCAGCCCCAGCATTTT,CASSEVRSNQPQHF
-,TRBJ2-3,-,TRBV5-1,TGCGCCAGCAGCTTGGCCCGAAGGGAGGATACGCAGTATTTT,CASSLARREDTQYF
-,TRBJ2-7,-,TRBV5-1,TGCGCCAGCAGCTTGGACGGGATTGTAGGCGAGCAGTACTTC,CASSLDGIVGEQYF
once,TRBJ2-1,TRBD2,TRBV19,TGTGCCAGTAGTCCCCCGGTTGTTGGCGGGGGGTACAATGAGCAGTTCTTC,CASSPPVVGGGYNEQFF
-,TRBJ1-1,-,TRBV6-1,TGTGCCAGCACCCACCCCGCCACGACTCCTGAAGCTTTCTTT,CASTHPATTPEAFF
-,TRBJ1-5,TRBD1,TRBV6-5,TGTGCCAGCAGTCAACAGGGGGAGGGTCAGCCCCAGCATTTT,CASSQQGEGQPQHF
-,TRBJ1-1,-,TRBV10-3,TGTGCCATCACGGCGGGGGGCGCGGGCATGAACACTGAAGCTTTCTTT,CAITAGGAGMNTEAFF
-,TRBJ1-2,-,TRBV5-4,TGTGCCAGCAGCTTATGGGAGGATGGCTACACCTTC,CASSLWEDGYTF
-,TRBJ1-2,-,TRBV25-1,TGTGCCAGCAGTGATGGGGCCGGAAGGGGTGGCTACACCTTC,CASSDGAGRGGYTF
-,TRBJ1-1,-,TRBV18,TGTGCCAGCTCACCGATAGGACAGCCTAACACTGAAGCTTTCTTT,CASSPIGQPNTEAFF
-,TRBJ1-1,-,TRBV11-3,TGTGCCAGCAGCTTAGGACAATGGACTGAAGCTTTCTTT,CASSLGQWTEAFF
-,TRBJ1-6,TRBD1,TRBV7-9,TGTGCCAGCAGCTTACAGGGGGGCAAGTCACCCCTCCACTTT,CASSLQGGKSPLHF
-,TRBJ2-7,-,TRBV2,TGTGCCAAAGGGGACTTCCGGGGGCAGTACTTC,CAKGDFRGQYF
-,TRBJ2-2,-,TRBV9,TGTGCCAGCACCCCCTCGACGGGGGGCGCAGGTTTGAGTCCCGGGGAGCTGTTTTTT,CASTPSTGGAGLSPGELFF
few,TRBJ2-2,-,TRBV11-2,TGTGCCAGCAGCTTCCAGCGGCAAAACACCGGGGAGCTGTTTTTT,CASSFQRQNTGELFF
-,TRBJ1-1,-,TRBV21-1,TGTGCCAGCAGCAAGGGACAGGGGAACACTGAAGCTTTCTTT,CASSKGQGNTEAFF
-,TRBJ2-7,-,TRBV6-1,TGTGCCAGCAGTGAAGAAGGCAGGGTCTCCCGCGAGCAGTACTTC,CASSEEGRVSREQYF
-,TRBJ1-4,TRBD1,TRBV30,TGTGCCTGGGGATTAACAGGGGGTAATGAAAAACTGTTTTTT,CAWGLTGGNEKLFF
-,TRBJ2-2,TRBD1,TRBV18,TGTGCCAGCTCACCTCGACAGGGGTACACCGGGGAGCTGTTTTTT,CASSPRQGYTGELFF
-,TRBJ1-2,TRBD1,TRBV7-3,TGTGCCAGCAGCTTAGACAGGGGAAACTATGGCTACACCTTC,CASSLDRGNYGYTF
-,TRBJ1-5,-,TRBV6-1,TGTGCCAGCAGTGCCAGGGAATTCAATCAGCCCCAGCATTTT,CASSAREFNQPQHF
once,TRBJ1-2,TRBD1,TRBV18,TGTGTCAGCTCTCGCGACAGGGGGCGAGATGGCTACACCTTC,CVSSRDRGRDGYTF
-,TRBJ2-3,TRBD2,TRBV7-2,TGTGCCAGCAGCTCAACTAGCGGGAGAGCAGATACGCAGTATTTT,CASSSTSGRADTQYF
-,TRBJ2-3,-,TRBV7-2,TGTGCCACCTCTTTAAGCACAGATACGCAGTATTTT,CATSLSTDTQYF
-,TRBJ2-1,TRBD1,TRBV30,TGTGCCTGGAGGGCCCCCGGACAGGTCACGCTCAATGAGCAGTTCTTC,CAWRAPGQVTLNEQFF
-,TRBJ2-1,TRBD2,TRBV7-9,TGTGCCAGCAGCGAGACTAGCGGGGACCCGGAGCAGTTCTTC,CASSETSGDPEQFF
-,TRBJ2-7,TRBD1,TRBV30,TGTGCCTGGATCCAAAGACAGGGACCCTACGAGCAGTACTTC,CAWIQRQGPYEQYF
-,TRBJ2-3,-,TRBV5-1,TGCGCCAGCAGCTTTACATCTCTAGATACGCAGTATTTT,CASSFTSLDTQYF
-,TRBJ2-1,-,TRBV5-1,TGCGCCAGCAGCCCCCAGGGGGGATCCTACAATGAGCAGTTCTTC,CASSPQGGSYNEQFF
-,TRBJ2-1,TRBD2,TRBV7-9,TGTGCCACCCTCCGGGCGGGGGGGGCCTACAATGAGCAGTTCTTC,CATLRAGGAYNEQFF
few,TRBJ1-1,-,TRBV30,TGTGCCTGGAGTCAGGGGCCCCCGGGGACTGAAGCTTTCTTT,CAWSQGPPGTEAFF
-,TRBJ1-2,TRBD1,TRBV30,TGTGCCTTTGGGACAGGGGGAGGCTACACCTTC,CAFGTGGGYTF